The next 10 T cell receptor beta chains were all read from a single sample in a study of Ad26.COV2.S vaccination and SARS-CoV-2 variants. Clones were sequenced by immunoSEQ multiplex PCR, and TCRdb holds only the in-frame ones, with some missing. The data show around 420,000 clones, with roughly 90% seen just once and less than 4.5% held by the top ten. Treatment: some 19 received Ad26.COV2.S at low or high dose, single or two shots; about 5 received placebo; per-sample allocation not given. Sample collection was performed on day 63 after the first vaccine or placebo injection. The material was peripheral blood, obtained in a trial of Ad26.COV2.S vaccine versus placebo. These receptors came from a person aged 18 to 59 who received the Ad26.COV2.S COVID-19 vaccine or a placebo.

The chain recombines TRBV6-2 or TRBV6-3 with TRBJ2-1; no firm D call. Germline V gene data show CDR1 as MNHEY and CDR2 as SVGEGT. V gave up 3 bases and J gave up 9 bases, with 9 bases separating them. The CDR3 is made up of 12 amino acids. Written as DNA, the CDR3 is TGTGCCAGCAGTTATGGGATAGGTGAGCAGTTCTTC. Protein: CASSYGIGEQFF.

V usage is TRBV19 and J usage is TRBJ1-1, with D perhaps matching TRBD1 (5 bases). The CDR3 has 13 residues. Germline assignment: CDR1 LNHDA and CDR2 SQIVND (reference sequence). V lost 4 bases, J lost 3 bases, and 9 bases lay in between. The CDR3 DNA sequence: TGTGCCAGTAGTACGGGACGGTACACTGAAGCTTTCTTT. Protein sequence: CASSTGRYTEAFF. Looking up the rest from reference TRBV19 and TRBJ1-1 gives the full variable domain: DGGITQSPKYLFRKEGQNVTLSCEQNLNHDAMYWYRQDPGQGLRLIYYSQIVNDFQKGDIAEGYSVSREKKESFPLTVTSAQKNPTAFYLCASSTGRYTEAFFGQGTRLTVV.

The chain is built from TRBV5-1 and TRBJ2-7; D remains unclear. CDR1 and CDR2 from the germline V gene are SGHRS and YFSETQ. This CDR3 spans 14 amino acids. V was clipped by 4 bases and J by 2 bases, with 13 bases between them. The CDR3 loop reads CASSLPTATYEQYF. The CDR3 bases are TGCGCCAGCAGCCTCCCGACGGCCACCTACGAGCAGTACTTC.

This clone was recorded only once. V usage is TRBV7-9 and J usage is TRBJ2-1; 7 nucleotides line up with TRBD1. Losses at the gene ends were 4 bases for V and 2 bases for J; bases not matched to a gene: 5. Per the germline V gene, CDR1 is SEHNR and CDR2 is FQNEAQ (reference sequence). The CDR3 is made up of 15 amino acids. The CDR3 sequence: CASSSIDRAYNEQFF. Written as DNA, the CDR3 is TGTGCCAGCAGCTCAATTGACAGGGCCTACAATGAGCAGTTCTTC. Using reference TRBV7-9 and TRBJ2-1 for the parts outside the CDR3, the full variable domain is DTGVSQNPRHKITKRGQNVTFRCDPISEHNRLYWYRQTLGQGPEFLTYFQNEAQLEKSRLLSDRFSAERPKGSFSTLEIQRTEQGDSAMYLCASSSIDRAYNEQFFGPGTRLTVL.

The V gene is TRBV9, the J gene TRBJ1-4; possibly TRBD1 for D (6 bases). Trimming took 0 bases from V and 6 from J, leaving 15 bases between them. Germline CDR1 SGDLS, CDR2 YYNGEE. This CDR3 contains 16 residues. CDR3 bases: TGTGCCAGCAGCGTAGCGTCTGGACAGATGCATGAAAAACTGTTTTTT. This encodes CASSVASGQMHEKLFF.

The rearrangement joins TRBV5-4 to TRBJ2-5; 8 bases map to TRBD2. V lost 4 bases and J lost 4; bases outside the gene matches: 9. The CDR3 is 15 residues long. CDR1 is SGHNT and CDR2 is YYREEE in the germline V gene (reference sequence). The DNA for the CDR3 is TGTGCCAGCAGCACCGGGGGGGACGGTGGAGAGACCCAGTACTTC. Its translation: CASSTGGDGGETQYF.

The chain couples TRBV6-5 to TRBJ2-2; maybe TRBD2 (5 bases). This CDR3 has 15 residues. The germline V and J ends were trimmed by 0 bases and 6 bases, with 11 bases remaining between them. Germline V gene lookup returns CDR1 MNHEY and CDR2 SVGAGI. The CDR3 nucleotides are TGTGCCAGCAGTTACTCGCAGGTGCGGGCCGGGGAGCTGTTTTTT. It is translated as CASSYSQVRAGELFF.

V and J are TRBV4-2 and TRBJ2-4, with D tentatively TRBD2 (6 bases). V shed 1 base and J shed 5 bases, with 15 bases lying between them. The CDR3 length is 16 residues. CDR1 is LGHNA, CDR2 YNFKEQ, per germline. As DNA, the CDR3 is TGTGCCAGCAGCCAAGTCGCAAGGACTAACGAAAACATTCAGTACTTC. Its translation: CASSQVARTNENIQYF.

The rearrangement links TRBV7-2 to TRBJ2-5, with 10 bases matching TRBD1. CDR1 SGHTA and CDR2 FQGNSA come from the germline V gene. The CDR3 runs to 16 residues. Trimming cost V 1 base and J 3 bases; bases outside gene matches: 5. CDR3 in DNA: TGTGCCAGCAGCTTAGTGGGGACAGGGGTAAAAGAGACCCAGTACTTC. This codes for CASSLVGTGVKETQYF.

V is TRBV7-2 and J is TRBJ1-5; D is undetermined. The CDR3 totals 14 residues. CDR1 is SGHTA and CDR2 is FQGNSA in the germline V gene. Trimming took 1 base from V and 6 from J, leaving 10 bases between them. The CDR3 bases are TGTGCCAGCAGCTTAGGGGCTTTACGTCAGCCCCAGCATTTT. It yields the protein CASSLGALRQPQHF.